This T cell receptor beta chain came from a study of blood T cells in healthy people across ages. Findings and limits, study-wide: Because donor CMV status was unknown, expanded clonotype changes were possibly confounded. As age increased, TCR beta diversity per million T cells fell in a roughly linear fashion.

The authors ran a second PCR of about 6 to 11 cycles using a sample-barcoded 5' primer and a J-beta primer mix. TCRdb fed the 5' RACE reads into MiXCR, producing one record per CDR3 protein. The sample lists 550,000 to 600,000 distinct CDR3 sequences; 25% to 30% were seen once. In regard to this clonotype: Its antigen is unidentified.

Per the germline V gene, CDR1 is MNHEY and CDR2 is SMNVEV (reference sequence). This CDR3 is built from 16 residues. Trimming removed 5 bases at V and 9 bases at J, with 23 bases between. This sequence was found in a woman in her seventies in good health. The specimen was blood. The chain couples TRBV27 to TRBJ1-5; D gene ambiguous. CDR3 sequence reads: CASSPLTNSYPRPQHF. The CDR3 DNA is TGTGCCAGCAGTCCCCTGACAAACAGTTACCCTAGGCCCCAGCATTTT.